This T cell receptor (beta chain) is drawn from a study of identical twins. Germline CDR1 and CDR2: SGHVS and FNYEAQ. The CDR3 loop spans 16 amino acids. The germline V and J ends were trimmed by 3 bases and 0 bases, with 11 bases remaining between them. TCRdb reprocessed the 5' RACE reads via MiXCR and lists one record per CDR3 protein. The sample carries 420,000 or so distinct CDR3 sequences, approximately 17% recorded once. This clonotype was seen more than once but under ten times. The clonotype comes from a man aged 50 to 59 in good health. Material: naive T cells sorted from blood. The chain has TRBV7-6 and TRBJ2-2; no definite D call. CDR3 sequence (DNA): TGTGCCAGCAGCTTTATTATCGGTTCGAACACCGGGGAGCTGTTTTTT. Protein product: CASSFIIGSNTGELFF.